The 17 T cell receptor beta chains below all came from one sample that was sequenced in a study. TCRdb re-derived calls from the RT-PCR reads in MiXCR, one entry per CDR3 protein. Of approximately 720,000 distinct CDR3 sequences in the sample, over 12% were seen once. Material: memory CD4+ T cells from blood. The receptors were sampled from a female donor in good health, serving as a healthy control.

This clonotype was seen repeatedly, ten times or more. The chain employs TRBV6-5 and TRBJ1-1; D is ambiguous. With 6 bases removed from V and 0 bases from J, the gap between germline ends came to 8 bases. The CDR3 is 13 residues long. Germline V gene lookup returns CDR1 MNHEY and CDR2 SVGAGI. CDR3 region: CASRETLNTEAFF. The DNA for the CDR3 is TGTGCCAGCAGGGAAACCTTGAACACTGAAGCTTTCTTT.

V gene TRBV6-1 combines with J gene TRBJ2-2, with D unclear. Deletions cut 6 bases from V and 2 bases from J, with 13 bases between. The CDR3 sequence is 15 residues long. Germline CDR1 MNHNS, CDR2 SASEGT. CDR3: CASSGENLNTGELFF. In nucleotides, the CDR3 is TGTGCCAGCAGCGGTGAGAACCTTAACACCGGGGAGCTGTTTTTT.

The chain is built from TRBV20-1 and TRBJ2-5, with 11 bases lining up with TRBD2. CDR3 size: 16 residues. V shed 1 base, J shed 0 bases, and the junction held 4 bases outside the gene matches. Germline values: CDR1 DFQATT, CDR2 SNEGSKA (reference sequence). CDR3 DNA: TGCAGTGCTAGAGGACTAGCGGGGTGGTACCAAGAGACCCAGTACTTC. Translated: CSARGLAGWYQETQYF.

The CDR3 region is CSARGLLNTGELFF. CDR3 bases: TGCAGTGCTAGGGGACTTCTGAACACCGGGGAGCTGTTTTTT. The chain recombines TRBV20-1 with TRBJ2-2; a possible D gene is TRBD2 (6 bases). The CDR3 spans 14 residues. V was shortened by 3 bases and J by 1 base, with 9 bases between the two germline ends. The germline V gene has CDR1 DFQATT and CDR2 SNEGSKA (reference sequence).

The V call is TRBV18, the J call TRBJ2-7, with a weak D call TRBD2 (5 bases). V was trimmed by 5 bases and J by 2 bases, leaving 10 bases between them. The length of the CDR3 is 13 residues. The germline CDR1 and CDR2 sequences are KGHSH and LQKENI. The CDR3 region has the DNA TGTGCCAGCTCAGGTCGGGAAGCCTACGAGCAGTACTTC. Protein: CASSGREAYEQYF.

In this sample, this clonotype turned up a few times. The chain carries TRBV5-1 and TRBJ1-1, with 8 bases matching TRBD1. This CDR3 comprises 17 residues. J gave up 1 base and V 3 bases, and 11 bases lay outside the gene matches. Germline loops: CDR1 SGHRS, CDR2 YFSETQ. The CDR3 region is CASSWLPGQGANTEAFF. CDR3 sequence (DNA): TGCGCCAGCAGCTGGCTCCCAGGACAGGGAGCGAACACTGAAGCTTTCTTT.

This clonotype was detected a few times. This chain joins TRBV27 and TRBJ2-1; D unresolved. Trimming cost V 3 bases and J 1 base, with 7 bases left between them. CDR3 length: 14 residues. Germline V gene lookup returns CDR1 MNHEY and CDR2 SMNVEV (reference sequence). CDR3 nucleotide sequence: TGTGCCAGCAGTTTCACGATATCCTACAATGAGCAGTTCTTC. It translates to CASSFTISYNEQFF.

This clonotype was observed a few times. V is TRBV7-2 and J is TRBJ2-4; D ambiguous. Trimming pared 5 bases from V and 1 base from J, leaving 9 bases between. The CDR3 extends over 14 amino acids. The germline gives CDR1 SGHTA, CDR2 FQGNSA. The CDR3 DNA is TGTGCCAGCAGCAATAGTAGGGCCAAAAACATTCAGTACTTC. Protein product: CASSNSRAKNIQYF.

CDR3 DNA sequence: TGTGCCTGGAGTGGGGACAGGGCCGGAGGTGAAAAACTGTTTTTT. Protein product: CAWSGDRAGGEKLFF. The gene calls are TRBV30 and TRBJ1-4; 9 bases match TRBD1. V was pared by 1 base and J by 7 bases, with 7 bases of the junction left unmatched. The CDR3 is 15 residues long. Germline-derived CDR1 and CDR2 are GTSNPN and SVGIG (reference sequence).

The chain couples TRBV20-1 to TRBJ1-2; D unresolved. Trimming shortened V by 3 bases and J by 0 bases, and 8 bases separated the two germline ends. Germline V gene lookup returns CDR1 DFQATT and CDR2 SNEGSKA (reference sequence). This CDR3 contains 13 residues. The CDR3 spells CSARGRANYGYTF. The CDR3 region has the DNA TGCAGTGCTAGGGGTCGGGCTAACTATGGCTACACCTTC.

This clonotype was found many times. The gene calls are TRBV10-3 and TRBJ2-4, with D perhaps assigned TRBD1 or TRBD2 (7 bases each). Between the trimmed V and J ends, which lost 6 bases and 8 bases, there was a span of 17 bases. Germline CDR1 and CDR2: ENHRY and SYGVKD. The CDR3 is 14 residues long. CDR3 residues: CAISRQGREDIQYF. CDR3 sequence (DNA): TGTGCCATCAGCCGACAGGGTCGGGAGGACATTCAGTACTTC.

This clonotype has a count of ten or more. J is TRBJ2-3 and V is TRBV6-1; 9 nucleotides match TRBD2. The CDR3 has 17 amino acids. The V gene end was trimmed by 5 bases and the J gene end by 1 base; junction bases not matched to a gene: 10. Per the germline V gene, CDR1 is MNHNS and CDR2 is SASEGT. The CDR3 nucleotides are TGTGCCAGCAGTCCTATTACGACTAGCGGCGGCACAGATACGCAGTATTTT. Its translation is CASSPITTSGGTDTQYF.

This clonotype was recorded at least ten times. The J gene is TRBJ2-3, the V gene TRBV30; tentative D call: TRBD1 (5 bases). The CDR3 runs to 14 residues. The V gene's germline CDR1 is GTSNPN and CDR2 SVGIG (reference sequence). V dropped 2 bases and J dropped 1 base, with 10 bases sitting between them. The CDR3 nucleotides are TGTGCCTGGAGTTGGGCAGGGCGCACAGATACGCAGTATTTT. It encodes CAWSWAGRTDTQYF.

This clonotype has just a few counts. The chain couples TRBV4-2 to TRBJ2-5, with D perhaps TRBD1 (5 bases). Germline CDR1 and CDR2: LGHNA and YNFKEQ. Trimming removed 5 bases at V and 5 bases at J, with 15 bases between. This CDR3 spans 14 amino acids. As DNA, the CDR3 is TGTGCCAGCAGCTCCGTGGGGCCGGCGGAGACCCAGTACTTC. This encodes CASSSVGPAETQYF.

The gene calls are TRBV28 and TRBJ1-2; 7 bases are a match to TRBD1. This CDR3 comprises 16 residues. Germline V lookup: CDR1 MDHEN, CDR2 SYDVKM. The V segment lost 4 bases and the J segment 4 bases; nucleotides outside the gene matches: 12. CDR3 region: CASSSTGAKVSYGYTF. CDR3 DNA: TGTGCCAGCAGTTCCACAGGGGCAAAGGTTTCCTATGGCTACACCTTC.

This clonotype was counted at least ten times. This chain uses TRBV12-3 or TRBV12-4 with TRBJ1-2; D unresolved. The CDR3 covers 11 residues. V was cut by 5 bases and J by 8 bases, with 9 bases left in between. CDR3 in DNA: TGTGCCAGCAGTAGAGCCAGCGGCTACACCTTC. Translation: CASSRASGYTF.

A few counts support this clonotype. This rearrangement joins TRBV10-3 to TRBJ2-7; 12 bases map to TRBD2. The V gene's germline CDR1 is ENHRY and CDR2 SYGVKD. V dropped 1 base and J dropped 4; count of bases not matched to a gene: 2. The CDR3 is 15 amino acids. The CDR3 here is CAISEWTSGAYEQYF. In DNA, the CDR3 is TGTGCCATCAGTGAGTGGACTAGCGGGGCGTACGAGCAGTACTTC.